This entry lists 19 T cell receptor beta chains sequenced from one sample in a study of blood T cell repertoires in COVID-19 (TCRdb year 2020). The method behind the library was the immunoSEQ multiplex PCR assay. TCRdb took over this immuneACCESS table, retaining in-frame rearrangements with V and J assigned. Such tables are incomplete; in checked studies, under half of the missing clones stem from an unresolved V gene, and the remainder is unexplained. The sample includes approximately 110,000 clones, with approximately 70% observed a single time. The biggest ten clones account for approximately 0.79% of the sample. Sequencing input: peripheral blood. These receptors were obtained from a human donor with acute or convalescent COVID-19. The donor label of this sample is uncertain.

The chain uses TRBV27 and TRBJ2-7; 9 bases map to TRBD2. The germline gives CDR1 MNHEY, CDR2 SMNVEV (reference sequence). The CDR3 is 14 amino acids. V shed 8 bases and J 7 bases; nucleotides not matched to a gene: 12. The CDR3 region is CASSGAGGPREQYF. The DNA for the CDR3 is TGTGCCAGCTCTGGGGCGGGGGGGCCGAGAGAGCAGTACTTC.

This rearrangement joins TRBV5-6 to TRBJ1-2; no definite D call. V shed 0 bases and J shed 6 bases, with 12 bases lying between them. The CDR3 is 14 residues long. CDR1 is SGHDT and CDR2 is YYEEEE in the germline V gene. The CDR3 reads CASSLGRGMDGYTF. The DNA of the CDR3 is TGTGCCAGCAGCTTGGGGAGAGGGATGGATGGCTACACCTTC. Supplemented by reference TRBV5-6 and TRBJ1-2, the full variable domain reads DAGVTQSPTHLIKTRGQQVTLRCSPKSGHDTVSWYQQALGQGPQFIFQYYEEEERQRGNFPDRFSGHQFPNYSSELNVNALLLGDSALYLCASSLGRGMDGYTFGSGTRLTVV.

The rearrangement joins TRBV6-5 to TRBJ1-3; 7 nucleotides align to TRBD1. The J segment lost 4 bases and the V segment lost 5 bases, leaving 8 bases of the junction unmatched. This CDR3 comprises 15 residues. Germline CDR1 is MNHEY and CDR2 is SVGAGI. CDR3 loop: CASSSRQGIGNTIYF. In nucleotides, the CDR3 is TGTGCCAGCAGTAGCCGACAGGGTATAGGAAACACCATATATTTT.

This chain joins TRBV11-2 and TRBJ2-7; D is uncertain. From germline, CDR1 is SGHAT and CDR2 FQNNGV. This CDR3 contains 14 residues. V was shortened by 1 base and J by 3 bases, with 10 bases between the two germline ends. Here the CDR3 DNA reads TGTGCCAGCAGCTTAGGTGGGCCCGGCTACGAGCAGTACTTC. It specifies CASSLGGPGYEQYF. The entire variable domain, with the rest obtained from reference TRBV11-2 and TRBJ2-7, is as follows: EAGVAQSPRYKIIEKRQSVAFWCNPISGHATLYWYQQILGQGPKLLIQFQNNGVVDDSQLPKDRFSAERLKGVDSTLKIQPAKLEDSAVYLCASSLGGPGYEQYFGPGTRLTVT.

J is TRBJ2-7 and V is TRBV28; 11 positions match TRBD2. Germline values: CDR1 MDHEN, CDR2 SYDVKM. This CDR3 is built from 16 residues. The V and J ends lost 5 bases and 3 bases, in that order; junction bases with no gene match: 9. This chain's CDR3 is CASSTLAGGGVYEQYV. The CDR3, as DNA: TGTGCCAGCAGTACCCTAGCGGGGGGAGGGGTCTACGAGCAGTACGTC.

The chain couples TRBV5-1 to TRBJ1-1, with 7 nucleotides matching TRBD1. Germline V gene sequence: CDR1 SGHRS, CDR2 YFSETQ. The CDR3 sequence is 14 residues long. The V and J ends lost 3 bases and 6 bases, in that order; junction bases with no gene match: 8. This chain's CDR3 is CASSWDSVNAEAFF. The CDR3 DNA is TGCGCCAGCAGCTGGGACAGCGTAAACGCTGAAGCTTTCTTT.

V gene TRBV7-2 combines with J gene TRBJ1-2; 10 bases are a match to TRBD1. CDR1 and CDR2 from the germline V gene are SGHTA and FQGNSA. Trimming removed 5 bases from V and 2 bases from J; junction bases left unmatched: 8. The CDR3 length is 16 residues. In nucleotides, the CDR3 is TGTGCCAGCAGCCTACAGACAGGGGGCGCAAACTATGGCTACACCTTC. Protein sequence: CASSLQTGGANYGYTF.

This clone was detected a few times. This same CDR3 is encoded by further DNA sequences in the sample. The genes are TRBV7-9 and TRBJ2-5, with 9 nucleotides matching TRBD1. In germline, CDR1 is SEHNR, CDR2 FQNEAQ (reference sequence). The CDR3 length is 14 residues. V shed 5 bases and J 4 bases; nucleotides not matched to a gene: 5. CDR3 nucleotide sequence: TGTGCCAGCAGCCTCACAGGGGGCCGAGAGACCCAGTACTTC. This codes for CASSLTGGRETQYF.

The chain joins TRBV18 to TRBJ2-5, with a weak D call TRBD1 (6 bases). Germline V gene lookup returns CDR1 KGHSH and CDR2 LQKENI. V lost 2 bases, J lost 5 bases, and 15 bases lay in between. The CDR3 consists of 15 residues. The CDR3: CASSPDVRGTETQYF. In DNA form, the CDR3 reads TGTGCCAGCTCACCAGATGTCAGGGGTACGGAGACCCAGTACTTC.

This clone has a handful of counts. V is TRBV3-1 (or the pseudogene TRBV3-2) and J is TRBJ1-6; a possible D gene is TRBD1 (5 bases). V was clipped by 4 bases and J by 8 bases, with 12 bases between them. The CDR3 is 14 amino acids. Germline values: CDR1 LGHDT, CDR2 YNNKEL (reference sequence). The CDR3 is CASSPGHTDSPLHF. The CDR3, as DNA: TGTGCCAGCAGCCCAGGACACACAGATTCACCCCTCCACTTT.

This clone was detected only once. The rearrangement uses TRBV28 and TRBJ1-6; the match to TRBD1 covers 7 bases. CDR3 length equals 17 residues. Germline trimming cut 6 bases from V and 5 bases from J; bases unmatched to any gene: 13. Germline V gives CDR1 MDHEN, CDR2 SYDVKM. CDR3 in DNA: TGTGCCAGCAGGAAACGACAGGGTTTATTTCATAATTCACCCCTCCACTTT. Residues: CASRKRQGLFHNSPLHF.

The genes are TRBV7-2 and TRBJ2-2; possibly TRBD2 for D (7 bases). The CDR3 sequence is 19 residues long. The germline CDR1 and CDR2 sequences are SGHTA and FQGNSA. V was clipped by 5 bases and J by 3 bases, with 25 bases between them. The CDR3 protein is CASSHSYYSGGFDTGELFF. The CDR3 DNA is TGTGCCAGCAGCCATTCTTATTATTCGGGGGGCTTTGACACCGGGGAGCTGTTTTTT.

This clone appeared a few times. The rearrangement uses TRBV7-2 and TRBJ2-5; 13 bases align to TRBD2. The CDR3 sequence is 14 residues long. Trimming took 4 bases from V and 8 from J; bases not matched to a gene: 4. Germline V lookup: CDR1 SGHTA, CDR2 FQGNSA. The CDR3 region has the DNA TGTGCCAGCAGCTGGGGGACTAGCGGGGAAACCCAGTACTTC. Encoded protein: CASSWGTSGETQYF.

The chain joins TRBV19 to TRBJ2-2; 12 nucleotides align to TRBD1. This CDR3 has 16 residues. The V gene's germline CDR1 is LNHDA and CDR2 SQIVND (reference sequence). After removal of 6 bases from V and 5 bases from J, the junction contained 7 bases not matched to a gene. The CDR3 DNA follows: TGTGCCAGTAGGCGGCGGGACAGGGGGCGAACCGGGGAGCTGTTTTTT. Translation: CASRRRDRGRTGELFF.

This clone showed up just a few times. The chain has TRBV28 and TRBJ1-1, with D tentatively TRBD1 (6 bases). The ends were cut back, 10 bases at V and 0 bases at J, with 18 bases in the middle. CDR3 size: 15 residues. Germline lookup yields CDR1 MDHEN and CDR2 SYDVKM. The CDR3 loop is CATGRAEGVNTEAFF. The CDR3 region has the DNA TGTGCCACAGGGCGGGCAGAGGGGGTGAACACTGAAGCTTTCTTT.

The CDR3 region has the DNA TGCAGCGTTGGTTCTAACGCGGAGGGAGCTTTCTTT. Its translation is CSVGSNAEGAFF. The rearrangement joins TRBV29-1 to TRBJ1-1; D not resolved. Deletions cut 4 bases from V and 10 bases from J, with 16 bases between. The CDR3 spans 12 residues. The germline V gene encodes CDR1 SQVTM and CDR2 ANQGSEA.

V gene TRBV5-4 combines with J gene TRBJ1-1; possibly TRBD1 for D (6 bases). With 0 bases removed from V and 2 bases from J, the gap between germline ends came to 11 bases. CDR3 size: 15 residues. Germline V gives CDR1 SGHNT, CDR2 YYREEE (reference sequence). As DNA, the CDR3 is TGTGCCAGCAGCTTGGTTAGACAGGCAAACACTGAAGCTTTCTTT. It translates to CASSLVRQANTEAFF.

The V gene is TRBV5-1, the J gene TRBJ2-5, with D tentatively TRBD2 (6 bases). CDR1 and CDR2 from the germline V gene are SGHRS and YFSETQ. With 4 bases removed from V and 2 bases from J, the gap between germline ends came to 9 bases. The CDR3 runs to 13 residues. The CDR3 reads CASSRGLQETQYF. Here the CDR3 DNA reads TGCGCCAGCAGCCGGGGGTTGCAAGAGACCCAGTACTTC.

The chain has TRBV5-8 and TRBJ2-5; TRBD1 matches 10 bases. CDR3 size: 15 residues. The V and J ends lost 4 bases and 4 bases, in that order; junction bases with no gene match: 7. Germline V gene sequence: CDR1 SGHTS, CDR2 YDEGEE. The CDR3 region is CASSRGQGEIETQYF. CDR3 DNA sequence: TGTGCCAGCAGCCGTGGACAGGGGGAAATAGAGACCCAGTACTTC.